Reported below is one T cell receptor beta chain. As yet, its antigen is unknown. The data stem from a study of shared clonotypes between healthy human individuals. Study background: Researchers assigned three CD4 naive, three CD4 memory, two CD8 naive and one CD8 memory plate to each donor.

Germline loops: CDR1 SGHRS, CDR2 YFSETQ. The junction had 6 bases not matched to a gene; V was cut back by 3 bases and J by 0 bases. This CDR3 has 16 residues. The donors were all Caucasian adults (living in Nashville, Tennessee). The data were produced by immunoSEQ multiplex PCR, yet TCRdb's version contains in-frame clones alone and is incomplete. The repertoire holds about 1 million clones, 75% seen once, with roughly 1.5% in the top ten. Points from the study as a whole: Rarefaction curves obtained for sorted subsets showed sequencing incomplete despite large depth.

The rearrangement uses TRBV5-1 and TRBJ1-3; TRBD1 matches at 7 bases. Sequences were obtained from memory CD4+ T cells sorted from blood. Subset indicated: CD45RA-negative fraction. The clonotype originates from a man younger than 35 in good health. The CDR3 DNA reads TGCGCCAGCAGCTCTACAGGGGCAAGCTCTGGAAACACCATATATTTT. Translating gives CASSSTGASSGNTIYF.